This TCR beta chain was captured in a study of Ad26.COV2.S vaccination and SARS-CoV-2 variants. Study-wide results and limits: TCR breadth and depth analyses may have underestimated total T cell responses. The study found similar non-spike TCR breadth in vaccine and placebo recipients. CD8+ and CD4+ T cells specific for spike reportedly responded with substantial breadth after vaccination.

Assay: immunoSEQ multiplex PCR; the TCRdb copy retains only in-frame clones and omits some. Here the sample spans 300,000 to 400,000 clones, about 91% being singletons. A word on this clone: Its antigen is currently unknown.

Germline-derived CDR1 and CDR2 are MNHNY and SVGAGI (reference sequence). CDR3 length: 15 amino acids. The ends lost 2 bases at V and 7 bases at J; junction bases unmatched: 9. The sequence came from a human donor who had recovered from COVID-19. This chain links TRBV6-6 with TRBJ1-2; 8 nucleotides line up with TRBD1. This specimen was peripheral blood, taken after recovery from COVID-19. The CDR3 nucleotides are TGTGCCAGCAGTTACGAGGCCGGGACAGGCATTGGCTACACCTTC. It encodes CASSYEAGTGIGYTF.